This TCR beta chain comes out of a study of blood T cell repertoires in COVID-19. The CDR3 sequence is 16 residues long. V lost 0 bases, J lost 4 bases, and 15 bases lay in between. Germline V gene lookup returns CDR1 SGHNT and CDR2 YYREEE (reference sequence). Here immunoSEQ multiplex PCR was the method, and the copy in TCRdb shows in-frame clones only, minus some. The sample has over 130,000 clones, over 65% seen once. The source is a man aged 50 to 59 with acute or convalescent COVID-19. Sequencing used peripheral blood. The chain uses TRBV5-4 and TRBJ2-3, with D possibly being TRBD2 (5 bases). The CDR3 DNA reads as TGTGCCAGCAGCTTGGGGGGAACCGGGAACTCAGATACGCAGTATTTT. Translation: CASSLGGTGNSDTQYF.